The 20 T cell receptor beta chains below all came from one sample that was sequenced in a study of chemoradiotherapy in HPV16-positive cancers. TCRdb keeps only in-frame clones here, not all; method: immunoSEQ multiplex PCR. The sample holds more than 9,000 clones; roughly two thirds are singletons and the top ten take approximately 14%. This sample was obtained from a patient who underwent chemoradiotherapy. Receptors originate from a human donor with HPV-associated anogenital cancer.

The chain has TRBV6-1 and TRBJ2-3, with 10 bases identical to TRBD2. V dropped 6 bases and J dropped 5; count of bases not matched to a gene: 5. Per the germline V gene, CDR1 is MNHNS and CDR2 is SASEGT. The CDR3 has 14 residues. As DNA, the CDR3 is TGTGCCAGCAGCGTAATAGCGGGGGGAGATACGCAGTATTTT. Translation gives CASSVIAGGDTQYF.

This clone has just a few counts. V and J are TRBV21-1 and TRBJ1-2. TRBV21-1 is classified as a pseudogene. The CDR3 covers 14 residues. Here the CDR3 DNA reads TGTGCCAGCGGTATACAGCGATATAACTATGGCTACACCTTC. It encodes CASGIQRYNYGYTF.

This clone was counted only a few times. The chain couples TRBV27 to TRBJ2-1; unclear D gene. Germline V CDR1 and CDR2: MNHEY, SMNVEV (reference sequence). Between the trimmed V and J ends, which lost 5 bases and 6 bases, there was a span of 8 bases. The CDR3 covers 12 residues. The CDR3 is CASSGNFNEQFF. DNA of the CDR3: TGTGCCAGCAGTGGCAACTTCAATGAGCAGTTCTTC.

This CDR3 reads CASSQSGLTTDTQYF. The CDR3 nucleotides are TGCGCCAGCAGCCAGAGCGGGTTAACCACAGATACGCAGTATTTT. The chain has TRBV4-1 and TRBJ2-3; maybe TRBD2 (6 bases). The CDR3 is made up of 15 amino acids. In germline, CDR1 is MGHRA, CDR2 YSYEKL. Trimming took 3 bases from V and 2 from J, leaving 12 bases between them.

This chain connects TRBV16 to TRBJ1-2, with a tentative D call TRBD1 (5 bases). Germline-derived CDR1 and CDR2 are KGHSY and FQNENV. This CDR3 region has 16 residues. The V end lost 4 bases, the J end lost 2 bases, and 17 bases lay between the germline ends. The CDR3, as DNA: TGTGCCAGCAGCCGAAACTCGGGGGGGTCGAACTATGGCTACACCTTC. This sequence encodes CASSRNSGGSNYGYTF.

The chain is built from TRBV7-2 and TRBJ2-1, with TRBD2 matching over 9 bases. CDR1 SGHTA and CDR2 FQGNSA come from the germline V gene. There are 15 residues in the CDR3. V shed 5 bases, J shed 3 bases, and the junction held 5 bases outside the gene matches. The CDR3 DNA reads as TGTGCCAGCAGCGCTAGCGGGGCTTTCTACAATGAGCAGTTCTTC. Translated, it gives CASSASGAFYNEQFF.

The chain recombines TRBV7-9 with TRBJ1-1; D is unresolved. The CDR3 contains 14 residues. Germline V gives CDR1 SEHNR, CDR2 FQNEAQ (reference sequence). V gave up 3 bases and J gave up 0 bases, with 8 bases separating them. CDR3 region: CASSLGNLNTEAFF. The CDR3 DNA reads as TGTGCCAGCAGCTTGGGAAATCTGAACACTGAAGCTTTCTTT.

The V gene is TRBV7-9, the J gene TRBJ2-7, with D possibly matching TRBD1 (5 bases). CDR1 and CDR2 from the germline V gene are SEHNR and FQNEAQ (reference sequence). The CDR3 runs to 16 residues. Trimming pared 1 base from V and 3 bases from J, leaving 16 bases between. The DNA of the CDR3 is TGTGCCAGCAGCTTAGAAATCAGTCAGGGATACTACGAGCAGTACTTC. It encodes CASSLEISQGYYEQYF.

This clone has just one count. The V gene is TRBV6-4, the J gene TRBJ2-3; 12 nucleotides line up with TRBD2. With V trimmed by 6 bases and J by 5 bases, 6 bases remained unmatched. This CDR3 is 15 amino acids long. Germline CDR1 reads MRHNA; CDR2 reads SNTAGT. CDR3 region: CASSRSSGGGDTQYF. CDR3 bases: TGTGCCAGCAGCCGATCTAGCGGGGGGGGAGATACGCAGTATTTT.

V usage is TRBV28 and J usage is TRBJ1-3; no clear D. The CDR3 is made up of 16 amino acids. Germline V gene sequence: CDR1 MDHEN, CDR2 SYDVKM. The V gene lost 5 bases and the J gene lost 0 bases, with 14 bases spanning the gap. The CDR3 DNA is TGTGCCAGCAGTCCACCCCTGGTGAGCTCTGGAAACACCATATATTTT. This sequence encodes CASSPPLVSSGNTIYF.

This clone has a single count. V and J are TRBV2 and TRBJ2-7, with D hard to call. Trimming stripped 5 bases from V and 2 bases from J, with 10 bases between. The CDR3 contains 13 residues. CDR1 SNHLY and CDR2 FYNNEI come from the germline V gene. The CDR3, as DNA: TGTGCCAGCAGTCGTGACAACACCTACGAGCAGTACTTC. It translates to CASSRDNTYEQYF.

This clone was recorded once. CDR3: CASSPGLAGKAGELFF. CDR3 nucleotide sequence: TGTGCCAGCAGTCCCGGACTAGCGGGGAAGGCCGGGGAGCTGTTTTTT. The chain joins TRBV2 to TRBJ2-2, with TRBD2 identical over 12 bases. The J segment lost 6 bases and the V segment lost 5 bases, leaving 7 bases of the junction unmatched. The germline V gene encodes CDR1 SNHLY and CDR2 FYNNEI. This CDR3 has 16 amino acids.

V is TRBV10-3 and J is TRBJ1-4, with D unclear. V was trimmed by 10 bases and J by 8 bases, leaving 20 bases between them. Germline lookup yields CDR1 ENHRY and CDR2 SYGVKD. The CDR3 sequence is 14 residues long. The CDR3 spells CATQTGGVGEKLFF. The CDR3 DNA reads as TGTGCCACTCAGACGGGTGGGGTTGGGGAAAAACTGTTTTTT.

The chain combines TRBV27 with TRBJ1-2, with D maybe TRBD1 (5 bases). The CDR3 length is 15 residues. V lost 6 bases, J lost 4 bases, and 18 bases lay in between. Germline V gene sequence: CDR1 MNHEY, CDR2 SMNVEV (reference sequence). Here the CDR3 DNA reads TGTGCCAGCAGAGGGCTCAAGGGGAAGGGCTATGGCTACACCTTC. It encodes CASRGLKGKGYGYTF.

This chain connects TRBV6-5 to TRBJ1-5; a weak D match, TRBD1 (5 bases). Germline lookup yields CDR1 MNHEY and CDR2 SVGAGI. CDR3 length equals 16 residues. Trimming took off 3 bases at V and 6 bases at J, with 18 bases between the two ends. As DNA, the CDR3 is TGTGCCAGCAGTTATCACCGACAGCAGCTGGTTCAGCCCCAGCATTTT. This sequence encodes CASSYHRQQLVQPQHF.

The CDR3 coding sequence is TGCGCCAGCAGCCAGAGGACAGGGGGTTCCTATAATTCACCCCTCCACTTT. Protein: CASSQRTGGSYNSPLHF. The chain has TRBV4-1 and TRBJ1-6; 10 nucleotides agree with TRBD1. Germline CDR1 is MGHRA and CDR2 is YSYEKL. The trim removed 3 bases at V and 1 base at J, leaving 3 bases unmatched. CDR3 length equals 17 residues.

J is TRBJ1-1 and V is TRBV19; 7 bases agree with TRBD1. J gave up 1 base and V 4 bases, and 12 bases lay outside the gene matches. The V gene's germline CDR1 is LNHDA and CDR2 SQIVND (reference sequence). This CDR3 comprises 17 residues. CDR3 region: CASSTATRGQTNTEAFF. Written as DNA, the CDR3 is TGTGCCAGTAGTACCGCGACTAGGGGGCAGACGAACACTGAAGCTTTCTTT. The full variable domain, completed using reference TRBV19 and TRBJ1-1, is DGGITQSPKYLFRKEGQNVTLSCEQNLNHDAMYWYRQDPGQGLRLIYYSQIVNDFQKGDIAEGYSVSREKKESFPLTVTSAQKNPTAFYLCASSTATRGQTNTEAFFGQGTRLTVV.

This clone was picked up a small number of times. The V call is TRBV4-1, the J call TRBJ1-5; 7 positions match TRBD1. V trimming: 0 bases; J trimming: 5 bases; junction bases outside the gene matches: 1. The CDR3 runs 14 residues. The germline gives CDR1 MGHRA, CDR2 YSYEKL. The CDR3, as DNA: TGCGCCAGCAGCCAAGAGGACAGGTATCAGCCCCAGCATTTT. The encoded protein is CASSQEDRYQPQHF.

This clone was seen once. The chain links TRBV5-1 to TRBJ2-6; TRBD1 aligns across 7 bases. Per germline, CDR1 SGHRS and CDR2 YFSETQ. The CDR3 is 15 amino acids. Trimming at V came to 6 bases and at J to 3 bases, leaving 6 bases not matched to a gene. The CDR3 DNA follows: TGCGCCAGCACCCAGACAGGGTTTGGGGCCAACGTCCTGACTTTC. Residues: CASTQTGFGANVLTF.

V and J are TRBV7-2 and TRBJ2-7; the D gene is possibly TRBD2 (6 bases). The ends were cut back, 3 bases at V and 3 bases at J, with 6 bases in the middle. Germline V gene data show CDR1 as SGHTA and CDR2 as FQGNSA. The CDR3 covers 12 residues. The DNA for the CDR3 is TGTGCCAGCAGCTTGCGGGGCTACGAGCAGTACTTC. Translation: CASSLRGYEQYF.